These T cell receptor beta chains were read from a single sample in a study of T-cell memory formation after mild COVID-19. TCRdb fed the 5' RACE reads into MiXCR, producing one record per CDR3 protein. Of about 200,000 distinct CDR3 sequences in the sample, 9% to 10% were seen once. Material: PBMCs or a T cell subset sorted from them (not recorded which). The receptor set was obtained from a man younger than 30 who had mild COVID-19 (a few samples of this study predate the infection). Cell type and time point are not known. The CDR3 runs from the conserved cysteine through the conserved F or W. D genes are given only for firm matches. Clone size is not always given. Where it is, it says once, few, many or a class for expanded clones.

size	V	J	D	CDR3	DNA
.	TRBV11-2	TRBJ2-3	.	CASSFGSHTDTQYF	TGTGCCAGCAGCTTTGGCAGCCACACAGATACGCAGTATTTT
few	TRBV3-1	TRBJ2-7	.	CASSQGRNSYEQYF	TGTGCCAGCAGCCAAGGACGCAACTCCTACGAGCAGTACTTC
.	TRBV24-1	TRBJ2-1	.	CATSAAGTYNEQFF	TGTGCCACCAGTGCAGCGGGTACCTACAATGAGCAGTTCTTC
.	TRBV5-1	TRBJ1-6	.	CASSLRARGSPLHF	TGCGCCAGCAGCTTGCGGGCGAGGGGGTCACCCCTCCACTTT
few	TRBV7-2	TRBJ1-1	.	CASSPGRSLTEAFF	TGTGCCAGCAGCCCGGGAAGGAGTCTCACTGAAGCTTTCTTT
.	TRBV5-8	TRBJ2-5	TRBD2	CASRWEGTETQYF	TGTGCCAGCCGTTGGGAGGGTACAGAGACCCAGTACTTC
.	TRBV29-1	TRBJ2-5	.	CSVSHRETQYF	TGCAGCGTTTCTCATCGGGAGACCCAGTACTTC
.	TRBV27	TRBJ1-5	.	CASRHRGSTGGGNQPQHF	TGTGCCAGCAGACACCGCGGGTCGACTGGAGGGGGCAATCAGCCCCAGCATTTT
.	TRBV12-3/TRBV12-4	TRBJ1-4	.	CASSPSGTNEKLFF	TGTGCCAGCAGTCCCAGCGGCACTAATGAAAAACTGTTTTTT
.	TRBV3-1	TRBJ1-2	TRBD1	CASSHPGQAGWGYTF	TGTGCCAGCAGCCACCCCGGACAGGCGGGATGGGGCTACACCTTC
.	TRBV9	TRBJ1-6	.	CASSVAGGFNNSPLHF	TGTGCCAGCAGCGTAGCAGGTGGTTTTAATAATTCACCCCTCCACTTT
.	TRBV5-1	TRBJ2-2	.	CASSLEITDTGELFF	TGCGCCAGCAGCTTGGAAATTACAGACACCGGGGAGCTGTTTTTT
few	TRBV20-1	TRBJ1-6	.	CSARAGGPSSPLHF	TGCAGTGCTAGAGCAGGAGGCCCGTCTTCACCCCTCCACTTT
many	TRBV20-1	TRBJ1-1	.	CSAREGTTEAFF	TGCAGTGCTAGAGAAGGGACCACTGAAGCTTTCTTT
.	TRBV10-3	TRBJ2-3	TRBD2	CAISAGGQDTQYF	TGTGCCATCAGCGCGGGGGGGCAAGATACGCAGTATTTT
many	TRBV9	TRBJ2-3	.	CASSVAGSDTQYF	TGTGCCAGCAGCGTAGCTGGGTCCGATACGCAGTATTTT
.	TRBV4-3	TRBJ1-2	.	CASSQDHILGSYGYTF	TGCGCCAGCAGCCAAGATCATATTTTGGGGAGCTATGGCTACACCTTC
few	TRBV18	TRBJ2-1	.	CASSPPGSRHEQFF	TGTGCCAGCTCACCACCGGGCAGTCGCCATGAGCAGTTCTTC
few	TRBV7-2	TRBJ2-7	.	CASVLRTAISYEQYF	TGTGCCAGCGTGCTTAGGACAGCTATCTCCTACGAGCAGTACTTC
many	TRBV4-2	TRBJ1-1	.	CASSQDGGENTEAFF	TGTGCCAGCAGCCAAGATGGGGGAGAAAACACTGAAGCTTTCTTT
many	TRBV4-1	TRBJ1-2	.	CASSQVGAGFYGYTF	TGCGCCAGCAGCCAAGTTGGGGCGGGGTTCTATGGCTACACCTTC
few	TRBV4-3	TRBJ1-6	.	CASRSRWGANSPLHF	TGCGCCAGCAGATCAAGGTGGGGAGCCAATTCACCCCTCCACTTT
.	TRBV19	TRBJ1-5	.	CASSIRRDQPQHF	TGTGCCAGTAGTATACGCAGAGATCAGCCCCAGCATTTT
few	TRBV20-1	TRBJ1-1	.	CRGDEAFF	TGCAGGGGAGATGAAGCTTTCTTT
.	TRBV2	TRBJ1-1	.	CASRPSTRGGTEAFF	TGTGCCAGCAGGCCCTCCACGAGGGGCGGGACTGAAGCTTTCTTT
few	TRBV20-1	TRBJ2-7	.	CSARQEVYEQYF	TGCAGTGCTAGACAGGAGGTTTACGAGCAGTACTTC
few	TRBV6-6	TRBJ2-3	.	CASGRDTQYF	TGTGCCAGCGGTAGAGATACGCAGTATTTT
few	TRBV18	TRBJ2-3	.	CASSPMGGPYTDTQYF	TGTGCCAGCTCACCAATGGGGGGGCCTTACACAGATACGCAGTATTTT
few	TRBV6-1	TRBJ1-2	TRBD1	CASRGQGAPDFYGYTF	TGTGCCAGCAGAGGACAGGGGGCTCCCGATTTCTATGGCTACACCTTC
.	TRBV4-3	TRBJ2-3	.	CASSQAFKQGPDTQYF	TGCGCCAGCAGCCAAGCCTTCAAGCAGGGGCCAGATACGCAGTATTTT
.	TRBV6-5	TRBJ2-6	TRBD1	CASSGQGFSGANVLTF	TGTGCCAGCAGTGGACAGGGGTTCTCTGGGGCCAACGTCCTGACTTTC
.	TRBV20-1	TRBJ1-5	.	CSAQGSNQPQHF	TGCAGTGCCCAAGGGAGCAATCAGCCCCAGCATTTT
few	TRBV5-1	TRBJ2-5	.	CASSLDTPQETQYF	TGCGCCAGCAGCTTGGATACGCCGCAAGAGACCCAGTACTTC
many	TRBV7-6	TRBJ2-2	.	CASSFAGGLNTGELFF	TGTGCCAGCAGCTTTGCAGGGGGACTCAACACCGGGGAGCTGTTTTTT
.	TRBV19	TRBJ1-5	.	CASSDWQGSNQPQHF	TGTGCCAGTAGTGATTGGCAGGGAAGCAATCAGCCCCAGCATTTT
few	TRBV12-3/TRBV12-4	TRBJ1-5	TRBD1	CASSPDRGDQPQHF	TGTGCCAGCAGCCCTGACAGGGGGGATCAGCCCCAGCATTTT
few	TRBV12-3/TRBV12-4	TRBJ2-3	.	CASRLSTDTQYF	TGTGCCAGCAGGCTTAGCACAGATACGCAGTATTTT
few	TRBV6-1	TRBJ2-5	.	CASSVGRGGETQYF	TGTGCCAGCAGTGTGGGGAGGGGGGGGGAGACCCAGTACTTC
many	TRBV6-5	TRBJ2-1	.	CASRRVTVDNEQFF	TGTGCCAGCAGGAGGGTGACCGTTGACAATGAGCAGTTCTTC
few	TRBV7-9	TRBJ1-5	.	CASSLVGPKGYSNQPQHF	TGTGCCAGCAGCTTAGTGGGACCTAAGGGGTATAGCAATCAGCCCCAGCATTTT